Listed below are T cell receptor beta chains from one sample, sequenced in a study of blood T cell repertoires in COVID-19. The table came from immunoSEQ multiplex PCR; TCRdb's copy has only in-frame clones and leaves some out. Of tens of thousands of clones listed, 86% are singletons. The sequencing input was peripheral blood. The receptors originated from an elderly woman with acute or convalescent COVID-19. Both conserved end residues are part of each CDR3. D genes are given only for firm matches. A clone size is listed for some rows: how often the clone was seen (once, few, many), or a class if it is expanded.

v_call	j_call	clone_size	d_call	cdr3_nt	cdr3_aa
TRBV11-1	TRBJ2-1	NA	NA	TGTGCCAGCAGCTGGGCTAACTCCTACAATGAGCAGTTCTTC	CASSWANSYNEQFF
TRBV5-1	TRBJ1-4	NA	NA	TGCGCCAGCAGCTTTATCAGTGGCACTAATGAAAAACTGTTTTTT	CASSFISGTNEKLFF
TRBV24-1	TRBJ2-1	NA	NA	TGTGCCACCAGTACAGGGTCGGGCGCCTACAATGAGCAGTTCTTC	CATSTGSGAYNEQFF
TRBV11-2	TRBJ2-3	once	TRBD2	TGTGCCAGCAGCTTAACTAGCGGGTTACCCACAGATACGCAGTATTTT	CASSLTSGLPTDTQYF
TRBV2	TRBJ1-5	NA	NA	TGTGCCAGCCGAATCGAGGCAGGGTACAATCAGCCCCAGCATTTT	CASRIEAGYNQPQHF
TRBV2	TRBJ1-5	NA	TRBD1	TGTGCCAGCAGCCCGACAGGGGGGAGCAATCAGCCCCAGCATTTT	CASSPTGGSNQPQHF
TRBV21-1	TRBJ1-5	few	NA	TGTGCCAGCAGCAAAGTAATACCGGATCAGCCCCAGCATTTT	CASSKVIPDQPQHF
TRBV2	TRBJ2-7	NA	NA	TGTGCCAGCAGTGTCGATTTGCGGGGCAAGTACGAGCAGTACTTC	CASSVDLRGKYEQYF
TRBV3-1/TRBV3-2	TRBJ1-1	NA	TRBD1	TGTGCCAGCAGCCATTGGGACAGGGCGGCTGAAGCTTTCTTT	CASSHWDRAAEAFF
TRBV19	TRBJ2-1	NA	TRBD1	TGTGCCAGTAGTATGAAAAACAGGGGACAGGGTGTCAGGAATGAGCAGTTCTTC	CASSMKNRGQGVRNEQFF
TRBV30	TRBJ2-5	NA	TRBD1	TGTGCCTGGTGGACAGGCTACCAAGAGACCCAGTACTTC	CAWWTGYQETQYF
TRBV23-1	TRBJ1-3	NA	NA	TGCGCCAGCAGTCAATCGGCCCGGGGTCCTAAAGGAAACACCATATATTTT	CASSQSARGPKGNTIYF
TRBV14	TRBJ1-5	NA	TRBD1	TGTGCCAGCAGCCTAGACCCGACAGGGCTTAATCAGCCCCAGCATTTT	CASSLDPTGLNQPQHF
TRBV5-1	TRBJ1-1	NA	NA	TGCGCCAGCAGCTTGGCCTCGGGCAGGGTGGGGGGCACTGAAGCTTTCTTT	CASSLASGRVGGTEAFF
TRBV6-6	TRBJ2-3	once	NA	TGTGCCAGCAGTAAAGGGAGCTACACAGATACGCAGTATTTT	CASSKGSYTDTQYF
TRBV7-3	TRBJ2-1	NA	NA	TGTGCCAGCAGCCCGGGGGTAGGATCCTACAATGAGCAGTTCTTC	CASSPGVGSYNEQFF
TRBV5-8	TRBJ2-7	NA	TRBD1	TGTGCCAGCAGCGGAACCGCCGGGACAGTGGTCTCCTACGAGCAGTACTTC	CASSGTAGTVVSYEQYF
TRBV19	TRBJ2-6	NA	NA	TGTGCCAGTAGTATTGGACAGGGGGCCAACGTCCTGACTTTC	CASSIGQGANVLTF
TRBV6-5	TRBJ1-4	NA	TRBD1	TGTGCCAGCATACCGGGACAGGCTGGGTTTGAAAAACTGTTTTTT	CASIPGQAGFEKLFF
TRBV3-1/TRBV3-2	TRBJ1-2	NA	NA	TGTGCCAGCAGCCAAGTCGACAGGACCCACTATGGCTACACCTTC	CASSQVDRTHYGYTF
TRBV9	TRBJ2-2	NA	TRBD2	TGTGCCAGCAGCGTCCTCGGGAGGGCGCCCACCGGGGAGCTGTTTTTT	CASSVLGRAPTGELFF
TRBV12-3/TRBV12-4	TRBJ1-1	NA	NA	TGTGCCAGCAGTTTGGCGGAGAGCACTGAAGCTTTCTTT	CASSLAESTEAFF
TRBV15	TRBJ1-3	NA	NA	TGTGCCACCAGCAGATCCTCGGTTGGTGGAAACACCATATATTTT	CATSRSSVGGNTIYF
TRBV3-1/TRBV3-2	TRBJ1-4	NA	NA	TGTGCCAGCAGCCGCGCCCCAGGGACAACAACTAATGAAAAACTGTTTTTT	CASSRAPGTTTNEKLFF
TRBV6-1	TRBJ1-5	NA	NA	TGTGCCAGCAGTGAAGCGGGCAGGTCTGGACCCCAGCATTTT	CASSEAGRSGPQHF
TRBV11-3	TRBJ2-1	NA	TRBD2	TGTGCCAGCACCCTGGGGGGGAGCTCTAGTGTGCAGTTCTTC	CASTLGGSSSVQFF
TRBV5-1	TRBJ2-7	NA	TRBD1	TGCGCCAGCAGCCGGGACAGGGGGCCCGAGCAGTACTTC	CASSRDRGPEQYF
TRBV30	TRBJ1-2	NA	NA	TGTGCCTGGAGTGTACGGGGTTATGGCTACACCTTC	CAWSVRGYGYTF
TRBV18	TRBJ1-1	NA	TRBD1	TGTGCCAGCTCACCAGGGACAGGGAAGATTGAAGCTTTCTTT	CASSPGTGKIEAFF
TRBV11-3	TRBJ2-1	NA	TRBD1	TGTGCCAGCAGCCCCGGACAGGGGCTCCCTCTTGAGCAGTTCTTC	CASSPGQGLPLEQFF
TRBV9	TRBJ2-2	NA	TRBD2	TGTGCCAGCAGCCCGAGCGGGAGCCGGAACACCGGGGAGCTGTTTTTT	CASSPSGSRNTGELFF
TRBV10-3	TRBJ2-3	NA	NA	TGTGCCATCACCCCAGGGAGGATGGGGACAGATACGCAGTATTTT	CAITPGRMGTDTQYF
TRBV9	TRBJ2-1	NA	NA	TGTGCCAGCAGCCTTTTAATAGACAATGAGCAGTTCTTC	CASSLLIDNEQFF
TRBV7-2	TRBJ1-1	NA	TRBD1	TGTGCCAGCAGCCGGACAGGGGCTGAAGCTTTCTTT	CASSRTGAEAFF
TRBV27	TRBJ2-2	NA	TRBD2	TGTGCCAGCAGTTTAAAGCTAGCGGGGGTGACGAACACCGGGGAGCTGTTTTTT	CASSLKLAGVTNTGELFF
TRBV28	TRBJ1-2	NA	NA	TGTGCCAGCAGTTTCCGGGGGGAGTTCGATGGCTACACCTTC	CASSFRGEFDGYTF
TRBV10-3	TRBJ1-2	NA	TRBD1	TGTGCCATCAGTGAGTCCGTGGGACAGGGCTATGGCTACACCTTC	CAISESVGQGYGYTF
TRBV5-4	TRBJ2-7	NA	TRBD1	TGTGCCAGCAGCCCACCGGGACAGGGTTACGAGCAGTACTTC	CASSPPGQGYEQYF
TRBV6-6	TRBJ2-2	NA	TRBD2	TGTGCCAGCAGTTACTTAGCGGGAGGATTCACCGGGGAGCTGTTTTTT	CASSYLAGGFTGELFF
TRBV6-5	TRBJ1-1	NA	NA	TGTGCCAGCAGTTACTCGCGATTGAACACTGAAGCTTTCTTT	CASSYSRLNTEAFF
TRBV7-9	TRBJ1-3	NA	NA	TGTGCCAGCAGCCCGAGAAGCACCATATATTTT	CASSPRSTIYF
TRBV11-2	TRBJ2-3	once	TRBD2	TGTGCCAGCAGCGCCCTGACTAGCGGGAGGGCCACAGATACGCAGTATTTT	CASSALTSGRATDTQYF
TRBV5-1	TRBJ1-2	NA	TRBD1	TGCGCCAGCAGCTTGGCCGTAGGGGGCGCATACGGCTACACCTTC	CASSLAVGGAYGYTF
TRBV5-4	TRBJ1-2	NA	NA	TGTGCCAGCAGCTTGGGGCTTGGCTACACCTTC	CASSLGLGYTF
TRBV11-2	TRBJ2-7	NA	NA	TGTGCCAGCAGCTTAGCCCATCAGGGGAGCAACGAGCAGTACTTC	CASSLAHQGSNEQYF
TRBV5-3	TRBJ1-1	NA	NA	TGTGCCAGAAGCTTGAACAGGGCCCGAAGGAACACTGAAGCTTTCTTT	CARSLNRARRNTEAFF
TRBV9	TRBJ1-2	NA	TRBD1	TGTGCCAGCAGCGTCCGGGACAGGGTGCTCTATGGCTACACCTTC	CASSVRDRVLYGYTF
TRBV5-1	TRBJ2-2	NA	NA	TGCGCCAGCAGCTTGGAGGGTACAGGGCCCGGGGAGCTGTTTTTT	CASSLEGTGPGELFF
TRBV15	TRBJ2-1	NA	NA	TGTGCCACCAGCAGGTTGACTAGGGTGGACAATGAGCAGTTCTTC	CATSRLTRVDNEQFF